The 20 T cell receptor beta chains below come from one sample, sequenced in a study of blood T cells in healthy people across ages. The second PCR ran roughly 7 to 12 cycles with a sample-barcoded 5' primer and J-beta primers. One entry per CDR3 protein, called by TCRdb with MiXCR from the 5' RACE reads. The table lists roughly 900,000 distinct CDR3 sequences, under 30% of them singletons, with about 18% in the top ten. The sequencing sample was made of blood. All receptors come from a woman aged 80 or over in good health.

About this clonotype: The junction and the germline gene differ at one end; a read error may be behind it. V gene TRBV10-3 combines with J gene TRBJ2-1; 7 bases are a match to TRBD2. Germline V gene data show CDR1 as ENHRY and CDR2 as SYGVKD. The CDR3 has 16 amino acids. The CDR3 spells CAIAASGAPSYNGQFF. CDR3 in DNA: TGTGCCATCGCCGCAAGCGGGGCCCCCTCCTACAATGGGCAGTTCTTC.

There are many counts of this clonotype. The rearrangement links TRBV7-2 to TRBJ2-3, with a tentative D call TRBD1 (5 bases). Trimming left V 3 bases short and J 2 bases short, with 9 bases between. Germline V gene data show CDR1 as SGHTA and CDR2 as FQGNSA. This CDR3 region has 14 residues. CDR3 protein: CASSFRGNTDTQYF. DNA for the CDR3: TGTGCCAGCAGCTTTAGGGGCAACACAGATACGCAGTATTTT.

Comment on this clonotype: This may stem from a read error, because a much larger clone lies one nucleotide away. The gene calls are TRBV6-6 and TRBJ2-1; 12 positions agree with TRBD1. The DNA end lines up better with TRBJ2-7; the J call may be wrong. CDR1 MNHNY and CDR2 SVGAGI come from the germline V gene (reference sequence). The CDR3 is made up of 14 amino acids. Here the CDR3 reads CASGTGGSYNEQYF. In nucleotides, the CDR3 is TGTGCCAGCGGGACAGGGGGCTCCTACAATGAGCAGTACTTC.

The rearrangement links TRBV6-5 to TRBJ2-7; no clear D gene. Trimming removed 0 bases at V and 2 bases at J, with 11 bases between. This CDR3 has 15 amino acids. Germline V CDR1 and CDR2: MNHEY, SVGAGI. The DNA for the CDR3 is TGTGCCAGCAGTTACTCGACACGGATAACCTACGAGCAGTACTTC. Translated, it gives CASSYSTRITYEQYF.

Comment on this clonotype: A much larger clonotype is one base distant, so this may be a read error. The genes are TRBV5-6 and TRBJ2-7; TRBD1 agrees at 7 bases. Germline CDR1 is SGHDT and CDR2 is YYEEEE. There are 15 residues in the CDR3. In DNA, the CDR3 is TGTGCCGGCAGCGGCAACCGGGACAGAGCCTACGAGCAGTACTTC. Translated: CAGSGNRDRAYEQYF.

With respect to this clonotype: Since a much larger clone is just one base distant, this may be a read error. V usage is TRBV28 and J usage is TRBJ2-7, with 8 bases matching TRBD2. Germline V gene lookup returns CDR1 MDHEN and CDR2 SYDVKM. V shed 6 bases, J shed 7 bases, and the junction held 8 bases outside the gene matches. This CDR3 is built from 13 residues. In DNA, the CDR3 is TGTGCCAGCAGAACAGGGACTAGGGGGGAGCAGTACTTC. It translates to CASRTGTRGEQYF.

This clonotype has a handful of counts. The rearrangement links TRBV6-6 to TRBJ1-2; D perhaps matches TRBD1 (6 bases). CDR3 size: 16 residues. V was clipped by 6 bases and J by 8 bases, with 25 bases between them. Per the germline V gene, CDR1 is MNHNY and CDR2 is SVGAGI (reference sequence). For the CDR3, the DNA is TGTGCCAGCAGATATAACACCCGGGACACCTTACGCGGCTACACCTTC. Protein: CASRYNTRDTLRGYTF.

This clonotype has a handful of counts. This clone may be a read error of a much larger clone one base away. The chain joins TRBV6-2 or TRBV6-3 to TRBJ2-7; D not certain. Germline CDR1 reads MNHEY; CDR2 reads SVGEGT. V was trimmed by 6 bases and J by 7 bases, leaving 13 bases between them. The CDR3 covers 12 residues. CDR3 DNA sequence: TGTGCCAGCAGGCCCCAATACAATGAGCAGTACTTC. This encodes CASRPQYNEQYF.

This clonotype appeared a few times. A much larger clone sits a single nucleotide away, making a read error possible. The chain is built from TRBV12-3 or TRBV12-4 and TRBJ1-6; D is unclear. Trimming took off 7 bases at V and 11 bases at J, with 18 bases between the two ends. The CDR3 loop spans 14 amino acids. The CDR3 protein is CASILTPPQAPLHF. For the CDR3, the DNA is TGTGCCAGCATCCTTACGCCACCCCAGGCACCCCTCCACTTT.

The chain uses TRBV12-3 or TRBV12-4 and TRBJ2-2; D is undetermined. V was shortened by 7 bases and J by 0 bases, with 15 bases between the two germline ends. The CDR3 sequence is 16 residues long. The DNA of the CDR3 is TGTGCCAGCACCTTCAGAGGAAGTTCGAACACCGGGGAGCTGTTTTTT. Its protein product is CASTFRGSSNTGELFF.

V gene TRBV5-1 combines with J gene TRBJ1-2, with 10 bases identical to TRBD1. Germline CDR1 reads SGHRS; CDR2 reads YFSETQ. The V gene end was trimmed by 0 bases and the J gene end by 3 bases; junction bases not matched to a gene: 8. CDR3 length equals 17 residues. The CDR3 region is CASSLEMGDRGYYGYTF. The CDR3 DNA sequence: TGCGCCAGCAGCTTGGAAATGGGGGACAGGGGCTACTATGGCTACACCTTC. The whole variable domain, filled in from reference TRBV5-1 and TRBJ1-2, reads KAGVTQTPRYLIKTRGQQVTLSCSPISGHRSVSWYQQTPGQGLQFLFEYFSETQRNKGNFPGRFSGRQFSNSRSEMNVSTLELGDSALYLCASSLEMGDRGYYGYTFGSGTRLTVV.

This clonotype was seen many times. The rearrangement uses TRBV7-2 and TRBJ2-5, with 7 bases identical to TRBD2. There are 14 residues in the CDR3. J lost 3 bases, V lost 7 bases, and 8 bases had no gene match. The germline gives CDR1 SGHTA, CDR2 FQGNSA. For the CDR3, the DNA is TGTGCCAGCACCAGGACTAGAGACAAAGAGACCCAGTACTTC. This translates into CASTRTRDKETQYF.

A few counts support this clonotype. The chain combines TRBV28 with TRBJ2-5, with D possibly matching TRBD2 (5 bases). With 3 bases removed from V and 5 bases from J, the gap between germline ends came to 16 bases. This CDR3 has 15 amino acids. Germline V gene lookup returns CDR1 MDHEN and CDR2 SYDVKM. The CDR3 reads CASSLSGGPGETQYF. DNA of the CDR3: TGTGCCAGCAGTTTGAGTGGCGGACCGGGGGAGACCCAGTACTTC. The full variable domain, completed using reference TRBV28 and TRBJ2-5, is DVKVTQSSRYLVKRTGEKVFLECVQDMDHENMFWYRQDPGLGLRLIYFSYDVKMKEKGDIPEGYSVSREKKERFSLILESASTNQTSMYLCASSLSGGPGETQYFGPGTRLLVL.

This clonotype has only one observation. With a much larger clone just one base away, this may be a read error. V and J are TRBV27 and TRBJ2-4, with D possibly TRBD1 on 6 matching bases. The assigned J gene may be wrong: the sequence end matches TRBJ2-7 better. CDR3 length equals 18 residues. Germline CDR1 reads MNHEY; CDR2 reads SMNVEV (reference sequence). The CDR3 nucleotides are TGTGCCAGCAGTTTACGTCCTATCGCGACAGGTCAAGCCTACGAGCAGTACTTC. Translated, it gives CASSLRPIATGQAYEQYF.

This clonotype was picked up a small number of times. This chain uses TRBV6-2 or TRBV6-3 with TRBJ1-2; 12 bases are shared with TRBD1. Germline CDR1 and CDR2: MNHEY and SVGEGT. Trimming took 0 bases from V and 13 from J; bases not matched to a gene: 6. This CDR3 is 14 amino acids long. CDR3 loop: CASSYSGTGGASTF. The DNA of the CDR3 is TGTGCCAGCAGTTACTCGGGGACAGGGGGCGCGTCCACCTTC.

At least ten counts were recorded for this clonotype. This rearrangement joins TRBV6-5 to TRBJ1-2; 10 bases are a match to TRBD1. The V gene end was trimmed by 6 bases and the J gene end by 5 bases; junction bases not matched to a gene: 9. Germline V gene data show CDR1 as MNHEY and CDR2 as SVGAGI. CDR3 length: 15 residues. CDR3 DNA sequence: TGTGCCAGCAGGGCCCCGGGACAGGGGCCATATGGCTACACCTTC. This translates into CASRAPGQGPYGYTF.

This clonotype was detected many times. J is TRBJ1-1 and V is TRBV6-2 or TRBV6-3, with D possibly being TRBD1 (6 bases). The CDR3 is made up of 13 amino acids. The germline V gene encodes CDR1 MNHEY and CDR2 SVGEGT. Trimming removed 7 bases from V and 4 bases from J, with 13 bases in between. The CDR3 reads CASNGGAGTEAFF. In DNA, the CDR3 is TGTGCCAGCAATGGGGGGGCCGGCACTGAAGCTTTCTTT.

In its sample, this clonotype was seen many times. The chain combines TRBV7-2 with TRBJ2-3; 8 bases map to TRBD2. This CDR3 region has 15 residues. Germline V gene data show CDR1 as SGHTA and CDR2 as FQGNSA. V lost 5 bases, J lost 9 bases, and 13 bases stayed unmatched. The CDR3 region has the DNA TGTGCCAGCAGCACAGGGCGCGGGGGGCCCGGGACGCAGTATTTT. It encodes CASSTGRGGPGTQYF.

This clonotype was seen ten or more times. The chain employs TRBV7-9 and TRBJ2-3; 8 positions match TRBD1. The CDR3 loop spans 15 amino acids. V lost 3 bases to trimming and J lost 3 bases; unmatched junction nucleotides: 5. From germline, CDR1 is SEHNR and CDR2 FQNEAQ (reference sequence). The CDR3 bases are TGTGCCAGCAGCTTGCAGGGGGCGCCTACAGATACGCAGTATTTT. This codes for CASSLQGAPTDTQYF.

This chain joins TRBV4-3 and TRBJ2-3; D is perhaps TRBD2 (7 bases). V lost 2 bases and J lost 0, with 21 bases in between. CDR1 is LGHNA, CDR2 YSLEER, per germline. This CDR3 is 19 amino acids long. In nucleotides, the CDR3 is TGCGCCAGCAGCCAAAATATTCGCCGGGGGGCTTCTAGCACAGATACGCAGTATTTT. Translation: CASSQNIRRGASSTDTQYF.